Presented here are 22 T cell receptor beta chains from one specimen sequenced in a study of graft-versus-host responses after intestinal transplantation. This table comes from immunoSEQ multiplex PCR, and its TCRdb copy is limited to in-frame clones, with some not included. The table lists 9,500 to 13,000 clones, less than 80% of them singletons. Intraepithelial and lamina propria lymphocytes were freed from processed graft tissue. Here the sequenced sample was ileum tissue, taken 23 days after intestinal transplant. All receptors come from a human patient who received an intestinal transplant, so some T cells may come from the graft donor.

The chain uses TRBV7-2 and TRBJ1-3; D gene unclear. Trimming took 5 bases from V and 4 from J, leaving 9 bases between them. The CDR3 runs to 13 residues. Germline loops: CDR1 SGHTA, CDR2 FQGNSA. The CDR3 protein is CASSHTTGNTIYF. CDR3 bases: TGTGCCAGCAGCCATACGACAGGAAACACCATATATTTT.

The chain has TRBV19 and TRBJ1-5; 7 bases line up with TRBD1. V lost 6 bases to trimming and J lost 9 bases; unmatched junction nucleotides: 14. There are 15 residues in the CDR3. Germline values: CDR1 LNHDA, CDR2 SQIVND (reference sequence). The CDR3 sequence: CASSPLDRYDGPQHF. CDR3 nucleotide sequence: TGTGCCAGTAGCCCACTGGACAGGTACGATGGGCCCCAGCATTTT.

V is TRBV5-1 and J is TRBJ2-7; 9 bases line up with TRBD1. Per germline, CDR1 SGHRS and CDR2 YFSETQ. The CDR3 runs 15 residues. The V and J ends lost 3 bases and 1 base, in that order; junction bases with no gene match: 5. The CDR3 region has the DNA TGCGCCAGCAGCTCCTCCGGGACAGGGTCCTACGAGCAGTACTTC. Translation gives CASSSSGTGSYEQYF.

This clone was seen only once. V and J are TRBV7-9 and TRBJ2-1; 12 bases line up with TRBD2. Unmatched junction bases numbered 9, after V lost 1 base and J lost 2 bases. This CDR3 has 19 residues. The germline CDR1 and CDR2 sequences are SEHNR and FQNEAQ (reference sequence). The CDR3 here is CASSLGRGTSGLPYNEQFF. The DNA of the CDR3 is TGTGCCAGCAGCTTAGGGCGAGGGACTAGCGGGCTACCCTACAATGAGCAGTTCTTC.

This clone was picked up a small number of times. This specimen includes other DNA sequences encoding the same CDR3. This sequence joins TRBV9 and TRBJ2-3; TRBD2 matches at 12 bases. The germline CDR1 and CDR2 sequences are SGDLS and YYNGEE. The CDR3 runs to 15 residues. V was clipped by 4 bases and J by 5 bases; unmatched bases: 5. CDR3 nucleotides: TGTGCCAGCAGCATCCTAGCGGGAGGGAGAGATACGCAGTATTTT. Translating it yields CASSILAGGRDTQYF. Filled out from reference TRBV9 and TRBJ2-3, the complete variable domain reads DSGVTQTPKHLITATGQRVTLRCSPRSGDLSVYWYQQSLDQGLQFLIQYYNGEERAKGNILERFSAQQFPDLHSELNLSSLELGDSALYFCASSILAGGRDTQYFGPGTRLTVL.

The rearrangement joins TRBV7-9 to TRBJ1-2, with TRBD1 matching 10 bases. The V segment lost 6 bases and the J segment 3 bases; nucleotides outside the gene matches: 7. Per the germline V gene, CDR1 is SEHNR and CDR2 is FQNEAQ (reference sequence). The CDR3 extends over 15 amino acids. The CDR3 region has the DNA TGTGCCAGCAGTTTGACAGGGGGCGCTGACTATGGCTACACCTTC. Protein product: CASSLTGGADYGYTF. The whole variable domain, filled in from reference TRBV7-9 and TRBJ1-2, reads DTGVSQNPRHKITKRGQNVTFRCDPISEHNRLYWYRQTLGQGPEFLTYFQNEAQLEKSRLLSDRFSAERPKGSFSTLEIQRTEQGDSAMYLCASSLTGGADYGYTFGSGTRLTVV.

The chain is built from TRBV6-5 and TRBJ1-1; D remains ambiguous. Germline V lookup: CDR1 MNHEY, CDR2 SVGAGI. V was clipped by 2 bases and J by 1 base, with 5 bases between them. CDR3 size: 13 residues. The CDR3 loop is CASSYGRNTEAFF. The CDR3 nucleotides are TGTGCCAGCAGTTACGGCAGGAACACTGAAGCTTTCTTT.

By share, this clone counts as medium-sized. The CDR3 here is CATGQGVSEQYF. In DNA form, the CDR3 reads TGTGCAACGGGACAGGGAGTTAGCGAGCAGTACTTC. This rearrangement joins TRBV19 to TRBJ2-7; 9 positions match TRBD1. The germline V gene has CDR1 LNHDA and CDR2 SQIVND (reference sequence). CDR3 length equals 12 residues.

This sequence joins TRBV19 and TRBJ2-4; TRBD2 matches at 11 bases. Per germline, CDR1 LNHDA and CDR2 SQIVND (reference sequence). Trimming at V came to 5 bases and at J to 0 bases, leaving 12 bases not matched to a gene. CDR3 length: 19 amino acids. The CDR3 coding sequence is TGTGCCAGTAGTCCCCTGACTAGCGGGGAGAGACTAGCCAAAAACATTCAGTACTTC. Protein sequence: CASSPLTSGERLAKNIQYF. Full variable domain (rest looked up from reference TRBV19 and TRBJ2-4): DGGITQSPKYLFRKEGQNVTLSCEQNLNHDAMYWYRQDPGQGLRLIYYSQIVNDFQKGDIAEGYSVSREKKESFPLTVTSAQKNPTAFYLCASSPLTSGERLAKNIQYFGAGTRLSVL.

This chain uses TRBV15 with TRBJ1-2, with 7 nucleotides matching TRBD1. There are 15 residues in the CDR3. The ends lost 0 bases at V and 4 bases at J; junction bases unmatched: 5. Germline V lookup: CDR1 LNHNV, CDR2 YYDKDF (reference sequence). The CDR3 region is CATSRDLTGPYGYTF. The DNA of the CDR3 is TGTGCCACCAGCAGAGATTTGACAGGGCCCTATGGCTACACCTTC.

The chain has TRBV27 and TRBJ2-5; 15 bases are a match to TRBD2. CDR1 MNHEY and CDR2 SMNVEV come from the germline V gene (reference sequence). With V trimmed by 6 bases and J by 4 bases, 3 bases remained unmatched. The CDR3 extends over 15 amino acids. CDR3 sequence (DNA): TGTGCCAGCAGAGGACTAGCGGGAGGGGTAGAGACCCAGTACTTC. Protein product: CASRGLAGGVETQYF.

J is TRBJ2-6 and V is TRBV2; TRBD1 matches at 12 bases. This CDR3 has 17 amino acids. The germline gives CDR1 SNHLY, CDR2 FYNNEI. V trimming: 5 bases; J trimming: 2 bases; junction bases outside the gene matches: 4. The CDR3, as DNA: TGTGCCAGCAGTCCGGGACAGGGGGCTACTGGGGCCAACGTCCTGACTTTC. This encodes CASSPGQGATGANVLTF.

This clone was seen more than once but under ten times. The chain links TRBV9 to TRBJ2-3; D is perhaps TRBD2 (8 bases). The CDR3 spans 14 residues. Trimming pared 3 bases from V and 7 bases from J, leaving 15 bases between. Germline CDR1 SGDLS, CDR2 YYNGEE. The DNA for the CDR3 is TGTGCCAGCAGCGACAGGGGACTAGAGCATACGCAGTATTTT. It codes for CASSDRGLEHTQYF.

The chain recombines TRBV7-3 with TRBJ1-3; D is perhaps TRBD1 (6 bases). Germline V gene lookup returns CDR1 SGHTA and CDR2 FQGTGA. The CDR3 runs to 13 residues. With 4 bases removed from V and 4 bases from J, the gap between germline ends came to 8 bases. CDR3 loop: CASSSGQGNTIYF. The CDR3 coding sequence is TGTGCCAGCAGCTCCGGACAGGGAAACACCATATATTTT.

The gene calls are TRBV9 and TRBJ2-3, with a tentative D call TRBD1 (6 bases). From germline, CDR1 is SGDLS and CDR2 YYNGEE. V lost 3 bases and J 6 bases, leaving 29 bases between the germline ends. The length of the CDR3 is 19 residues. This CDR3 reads CASSASLGDIGVIVDTQYF. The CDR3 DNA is TGTGCCAGCAGCGCTAGTCTGGGGGACATCGGAGTTATTGTGGATACGCAGTATTTT.

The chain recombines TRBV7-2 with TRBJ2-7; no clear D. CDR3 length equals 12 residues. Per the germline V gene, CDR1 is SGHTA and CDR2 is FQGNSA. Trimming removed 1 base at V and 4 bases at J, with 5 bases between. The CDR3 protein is CASSLGKYEQYF. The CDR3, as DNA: TGTGCCAGCAGCTTAGGTAAATACGAGCAGTACTTC.

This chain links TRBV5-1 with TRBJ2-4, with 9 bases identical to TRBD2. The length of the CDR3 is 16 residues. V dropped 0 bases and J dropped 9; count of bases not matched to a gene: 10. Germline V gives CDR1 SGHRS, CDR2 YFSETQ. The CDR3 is CASSLEGAGGPGIQYF. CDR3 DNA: TGCGCCAGCAGCTTGGAAGGCGCGGGGGGGCCGGGCATTCAGTACTTC.

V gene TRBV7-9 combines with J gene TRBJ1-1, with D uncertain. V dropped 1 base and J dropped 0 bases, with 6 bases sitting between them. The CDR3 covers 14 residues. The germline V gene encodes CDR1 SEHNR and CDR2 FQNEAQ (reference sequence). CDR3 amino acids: CASSLVLVNTEAFF. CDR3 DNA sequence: TGTGCCAGCAGCTTAGTGTTAGTGAACACTGAAGCTTTCTTT.

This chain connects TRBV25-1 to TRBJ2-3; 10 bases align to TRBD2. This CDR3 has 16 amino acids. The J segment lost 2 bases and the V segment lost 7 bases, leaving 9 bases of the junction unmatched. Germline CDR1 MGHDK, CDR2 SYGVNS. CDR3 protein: CASTKAGGTDTDTQYF. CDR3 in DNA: TGTGCCAGCACTAAAGCGGGGGGGACGGACACAGATACGCAGTATTTT.

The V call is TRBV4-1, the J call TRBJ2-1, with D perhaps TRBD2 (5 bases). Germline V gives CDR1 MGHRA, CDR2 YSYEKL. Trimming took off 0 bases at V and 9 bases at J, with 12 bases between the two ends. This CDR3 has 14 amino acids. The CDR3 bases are TGCGCCAGCAGCCAAGATTTAAATGAGGGTGAGCAGTTCTTC. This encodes CASSQDLNEGEQFF.

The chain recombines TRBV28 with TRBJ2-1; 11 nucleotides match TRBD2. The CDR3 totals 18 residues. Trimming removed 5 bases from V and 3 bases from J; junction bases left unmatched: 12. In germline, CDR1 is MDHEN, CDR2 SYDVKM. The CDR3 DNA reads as TGTGCCAGCAGTCCCTATCCGACTAGCGGGGAGGTCTACAATGAGCAGTTCTTC. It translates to CASSPYPTSGEVYNEQFF.

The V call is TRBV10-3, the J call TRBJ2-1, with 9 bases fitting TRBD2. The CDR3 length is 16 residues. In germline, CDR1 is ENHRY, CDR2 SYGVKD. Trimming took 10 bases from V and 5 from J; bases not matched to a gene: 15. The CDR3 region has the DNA TGTGCCACCTCCTTAGCGGGAGAAGGGGATCACAATGAGCAGTTCTTC. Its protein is CATSLAGEGDHNEQFF.